Listed here are 14 T cell receptor beta chains from one sample, sequenced in a study of cytomegalovirus exposure and HLA in healthy donors (dated by TCRdb to about 2017). Receptor libraries were prepared by the immunoSEQ multiplex PCR assay. For the multiplex PCR, a mixture combining 60 forward primers for TCR Vbeta segments and 13 reverse primers for TCR Jbeta segments was used. TCRdb retrieved this table from immuneACCESS and kept in-frame rearrangements only. Not all clones are present; in checked studies, unresolved V genes account for under half, and no reason is known for the remainder. Here the sample has under 200,000 clones; 12% occur a single time. The ten largest clones capture 7.8% of the sample. The sequenced sample was PBMCs. The receptors were sampled from a man in his fifties in good health and CMV-seropositive.

The chain combines TRBV27 with TRBJ1-1; no clear D. This CDR3 contains 13 residues. The germline V and J ends were trimmed by 3 bases and 1 base, with 6 bases remaining between them. Looked up from germline, CDR1 is MNHEY and CDR2 is SMNVEV (reference sequence). CDR3 region: CASSFFRNTEAFF. The CDR3 DNA reads as TGTGCCAGCAGTTTTTTCAGGAACACTGAAGCTTTCTTT.

The chain couples TRBV19 to TRBJ1-5; D is uncertain. Looked up from germline, CDR1 is LNHDA and CDR2 is SQIVND (reference sequence). V was cut by 6 bases and J by 1 base, with 16 bases left in between. The CDR3 sequence is 16 residues long. CDR3 amino acids: CASRPLRGRSNQPQHF. In nucleotides, the CDR3 is TGTGCCAGTAGACCCTTACGGGGTCGAAGCAATCAGCCCCAGCATTTT. Full variable domain (rest looked up from reference TRBV19 and TRBJ1-5): DGGITQSPKYLFRKEGQNVTLSCEQNLNHDAMYWYRQDPGQGLRLIYYSQIVNDFQKGDIAEGYSVSREKKESFPLTVTSAQKNPTAFYLCASRPLRGRSNQPQHFGDGTRLSIL.

In this sample, this clone turned up a few times. At one boundary the junction diverges from the germline segment, which might be a read error. The chain carries TRBV5-4 and TRBJ2-1; 8 bases map to TRBD1. The CDR3 has 14 amino acids. Germline CDR1 reads SGHNT; CDR2 reads YYREEE (reference sequence). The CDR3, as DNA: TGTGCCAGCAGTTTGGACAGGGAGTACGATGAGCAGTTCTTC. Its protein product is CASSLDREYDEQFF.

About this clone itself: Without the conserved terminal phenylalanine or tryptophan, this CDR3 likely stems from a read error. The chain links TRBV4-2 to TRBJ1-1; D gene uncertain. Germline V gene sequence: CDR1 LGHNA, CDR2 YNFKEQ. V was cut by 0 bases and J by 6 bases, with 8 bases left in between. The CDR3 consists of 13 residues. The CDR3 is CASSQDWAAEAFL. CDR3 DNA: TGTGCCAGCAGCCAAGATTGGGCAGCTGAAGCTTTCTTG.

There are a few counts of this clone. The chain uses TRBV7-2 and TRBJ1-6; 8 bases agree with TRBD1. Germline values: CDR1 SGHTA, CDR2 FQGNSA. Trimming took 1 base from V and 8 from J; bases not matched to a gene: 4. The CDR3 spans 15 residues. The CDR3 is CASSLGRGRDSPLHF. The CDR3 DNA reads TGTGCCAGCAGCTTAGGCAGGGGGCGGGATTCACCCCTCCACTTT.

The CDR3 region is CASSLPGTAITRDTGELFF. DNA for the CDR3: TGTGCCAGCAGCTTGCCCGGGACAGCCATTACCCGGGACACCGGGGAGCTGTTTTTT. The chain employs TRBV5-4 and TRBJ2-2, with 7 bases lining up with TRBD1. V was clipped by 1 base and J by 3 bases; unmatched bases: 15. In germline, CDR1 is SGHNT, CDR2 YYREEE (reference sequence). The CDR3 contains 19 residues.

V usage is TRBV29-1 and J usage is TRBJ1-2, with TRBD1 identical over 7 bases. The germline CDR1 and CDR2 sequences are SQVTM and ANQGSEA. This CDR3 has 12 amino acids. V trimming: 7 bases; J trimming: 3 bases; junction bases outside the gene matches: 5. This CDR3 reads CSATTGYYGYTF. CDR3 bases: TGCAGCGCCACGACAGGGTACTATGGCTACACCTTC.

This chain joins TRBV6-6 and TRBJ1-1; D remains unclear. V lost 6 bases to trimming and J lost 8 bases, with 7 bases between them. This CDR3 is built from 10 residues. Per the germline V gene, CDR1 is MNHNY and CDR2 is SVGAGI (reference sequence). The CDR3 bases are TGTGCCAGCAGCCGCAGAGAAGCTTTCTTT. Its protein product is CASSRREAFF.

The table lists this clone with a few counts. The CDR3 is CASSPDGGGAQYF. The CDR3 nucleotides are TGTGCCAGCTCACCAGACGGCGGGGGGGCTCAGTATTTT. The V call is TRBV18, the J call TRBJ2-3; TRBD2 agrees at 9 bases. J gave up 12 bases and V 2 bases, and 6 bases lay outside the gene matches. Germline V gene lookup returns CDR1 KGHSH and CDR2 LQKENI. The CDR3 is 13 residues long.

This clone was observed a few times. The chain recombines TRBV2 with TRBJ1-5; D perhaps matches TRBD1 (5 bases). The V gene lost 8 bases and the J gene lost 5 bases, with 19 bases spanning the gap. The CDR3 extends over 15 amino acids. Germline-derived CDR1 and CDR2 are SNHLY and FYNNEI. The CDR3 spells CASSLTGRPHQPQHF. For the CDR3, the DNA is TGTGCCAGCTCCCTTACAGGACGGCCGCATCAGCCCCAGCATTTT.

The chain employs TRBV5-4 and TRBJ2-5; TRBD2 matches at 10 bases. The CDR3 has 15 residues. Trimming took 4 bases from V and 5 from J; bases not matched to a gene: 8. Germline CDR1 is SGHNT and CDR2 is YYREEE (reference sequence). CDR3 DNA: TGTGCCAGCAGCATGCCCGGGACTAGCGCGGAGACCCAGTACTTC. Translated: CASSMPGTSAETQYF. Full variable domain (remainder filled in from reference TRBV5-4 and TRBJ2-5): ETGVTQSPTHLIKTRGQQVTLRCSSQSGHNTVSWYQQALGQGPQFIFQYYREEENGRGNFPPRFSGLQFPNYSSELNVNALELDDSALYLCASSMPGTSAETQYFGPGTRLLVL.

The chain carries TRBV6-5 and TRBJ1-3; D is uncertain. Looked up from germline, CDR1 is MNHEY and CDR2 is SVGAGI. The V end was cut by 0 bases, the J end by 4 bases, with 13 bases between. This CDR3 is built from 16 residues. The CDR3 protein is CASSYSKQGSGNTIYF. CDR3 in DNA: TGTGCCAGCAGTTACTCTAAACAAGGGAGCGGAAACACCATATATTTT.

This clone was seen more than once but under ten times. The chain carries TRBV5-4 and TRBJ2-3; 7 bases align to TRBD1. The CDR3 has 14 residues. The germline V gene has CDR1 SGHNT and CDR2 YYREEE (reference sequence). The J segment lost 2 bases and the V segment lost 5 bases, leaving 5 bases of the junction unmatched. The DNA for the CDR3 is TGTGCCAGCAGTTCCGGACAGGACACAGATACGCAGTATTTT. This sequence encodes CASSSGQDTDTQYF.

This clone has more than one count but fewer than ten. This chain connects TRBV6-5 to TRBJ1-5, with 10 bases lining up with TRBD1. V trimming: 6 bases; J trimming: 6 bases; junction bases outside the gene matches: 8. This CDR3 has 15 amino acids. CDR1 and CDR2 from the germline V gene are MNHEY and SVGAGI. The CDR3 DNA is TGTGCCAGCAGGTCCGGGACAGGGGCGCGTCAGCCCCAGCATTTT. Translated, it gives CASRSGTGARQPQHF.